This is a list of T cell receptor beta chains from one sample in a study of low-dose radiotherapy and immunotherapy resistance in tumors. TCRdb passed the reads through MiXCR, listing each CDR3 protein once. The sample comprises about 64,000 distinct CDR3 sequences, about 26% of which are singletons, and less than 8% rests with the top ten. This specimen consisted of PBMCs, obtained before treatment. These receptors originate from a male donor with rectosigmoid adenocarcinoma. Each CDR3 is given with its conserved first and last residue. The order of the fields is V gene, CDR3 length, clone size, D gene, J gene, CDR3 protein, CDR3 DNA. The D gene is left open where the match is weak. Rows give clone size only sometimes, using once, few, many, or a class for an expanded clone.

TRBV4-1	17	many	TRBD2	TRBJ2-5	CASSQEDGSGAQETQYF	TGCGCCAGCAGCCAAGAAGACGGTAGCGGGGCCCAAGAGACCCAGTACTTC
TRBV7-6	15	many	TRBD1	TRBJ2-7	CASSLGTGPTYEQYF	TGTGCCAGCAGCTTAGGGACAGGACCCACCTACGAGCAGTACTTC
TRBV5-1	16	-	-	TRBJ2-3	CASSPGTALGTDTQYF	TGCGCCAGCAGCCCCGGGACGGCCTTGGGCACAGATACGCAGTATTTT
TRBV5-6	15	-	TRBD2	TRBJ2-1	CASSQGLVNDNEQFF	TGTGCCAGCAGCCAGGGACTAGTAAACGACAATGAGCAGTTCTTC
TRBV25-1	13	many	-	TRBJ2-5	CASSEGIGGTQYF	TGTGCCAGCAGTGAAGGGATCGGTGGGACCCAGTACTTC
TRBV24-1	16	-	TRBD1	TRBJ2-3	CATSDLRTGEVSTQYF	TGTGCCACCAGTGATTTGCGGACAGGGGAAGTGAGTACGCAGTATTTT
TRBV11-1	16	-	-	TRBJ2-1	CASSPRGAASYNEQFF	TGTGCCAGCAGCCCGCGTGGGGCGGCCTCCTACAATGAGCAGTTCTTC
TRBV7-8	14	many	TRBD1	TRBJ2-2	CASRPQGETGELFF	TGTGCCAGCAGGCCCCAGGGGGAAACCGGGGAGCTGTTTTTT
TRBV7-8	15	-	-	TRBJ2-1	CASSLNPDSYNEQFF	TGTGCCAGCAGCTTAAATCCGGACTCCTACAATGAGCAGTTCTTC
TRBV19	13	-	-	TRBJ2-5	CASSAGYQETQYF	TGTGCCAGTAGTGCGGGGTACCAAGAGACCCAGTACTTC
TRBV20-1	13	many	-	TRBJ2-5	CSPLGEVQETQYF	TGCAGCCCCCTGGGAGAGGTTCAAGAGACCCAGTACTTC
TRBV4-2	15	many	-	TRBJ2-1	CASSQANGEYNEQFF	TGTGCCAGCAGCCAAGCGAACGGGGAATACAATGAGCAGTTCTTC
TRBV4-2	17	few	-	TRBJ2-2	CASSQDETSGARELFFF	-
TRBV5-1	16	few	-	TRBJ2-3	CASSLATTASGDTQYF	TGCGCCAGCAGCTTGGCGACCACGGCAAGTGGAGATACGCAGTATTTT
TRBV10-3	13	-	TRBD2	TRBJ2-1	CAILSGIANEQFF	TGTGCCATCCTTAGCGGGATAGCCAATGAGCAGTTCTTC
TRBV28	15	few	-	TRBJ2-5	CASSRGSAGEETQYF	TGTGCCAGCAGCCGAGGGTCGGCAGGGGAGGAGACCCAGTACTTC
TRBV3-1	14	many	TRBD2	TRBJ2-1	CASSQMTSGGEQFF	TGTGCCAGCAGCCAAATGACTAGCGGGGGGGAGCAGTTCTTC
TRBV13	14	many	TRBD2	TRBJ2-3	CASSFGGNSDTQYF	TGTGCCAGCAGCTTCGGGGGGAATTCTGATACGCAGTATTTT
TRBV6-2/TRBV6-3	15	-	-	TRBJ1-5	CASSGERRWTQPQHF	TGTGCCAGCTCGGGGGAACGGAGGTGGACTCAGCCCCAGCATTTT
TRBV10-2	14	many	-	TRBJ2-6	CASSDRVGANVLTF	TGCGCCAGCAGTGATAGGGTCGGGGCCAACGTCCTGACTTTC
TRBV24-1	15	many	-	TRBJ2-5	CATSDINSAGETQYF	TGTGCCACCAGTGATATTAACTCTGCGGGAGAGACCCAGTACTTC
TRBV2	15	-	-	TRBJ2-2	CASSEVGGRTGELFF	TGTGCCAGCAGTGAAGTGGGGGGAAGGACCGGGGAGCTGTTTTTT
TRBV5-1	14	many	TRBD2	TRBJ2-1	CASSLGAGRNEQFF	TGCGCCAGCAGCTTAGGAGCGGGACGAAATGAGCAGTTCTTC
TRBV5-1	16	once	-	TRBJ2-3	CASSLGAGTSTDTQYF	TGCGCCAGCAGCTTGGGAGCCGGGACTAGCACAGATACGCAGTATTTT
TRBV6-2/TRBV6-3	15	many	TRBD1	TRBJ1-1	CASSAKVQGGTEAFF	TGTGCCAGCAGTGCAAAGGTACAGGGGGGCACTGAAGCTTTCTTT
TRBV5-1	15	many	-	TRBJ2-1	CASSLGGYSYNEQFF	TGCGCCAGCAGCTTGGGCGGTTACTCCTACAATGAGCAGTTCTTC
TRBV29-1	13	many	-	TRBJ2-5	CSSTGQLQETQYF	TGCAGCTCCACAGGCCAGCTCCAAGAGACCCAGTACTTC
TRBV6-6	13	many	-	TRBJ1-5	CAGNREADQPQHF	TGTGCCGGTAATCGGGAGGCTGATCAGCCCCAGCATTTT
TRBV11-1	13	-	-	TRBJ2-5	CASSYNAGETQYF	TGTGCCAGCAGCTACAACGCCGGAGAGACCCAGTACTTC
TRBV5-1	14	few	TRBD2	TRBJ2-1	CASGSGVSYNEQFF	TGCGCCAGCGGAAGCGGGGTCTCCTACAATGAGCAGTTCTTC
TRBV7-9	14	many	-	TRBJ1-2	CASTFYGVSYGYTF	TGTGCCAGCACCTTTTACGGGGTCAGCTATGGCTACACCTTC
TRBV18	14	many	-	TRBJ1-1	CASSPPARATEAFF	TGTGCCAGCTCACCACCGGCAAGAGCCACTGAAGCTTTCTTT